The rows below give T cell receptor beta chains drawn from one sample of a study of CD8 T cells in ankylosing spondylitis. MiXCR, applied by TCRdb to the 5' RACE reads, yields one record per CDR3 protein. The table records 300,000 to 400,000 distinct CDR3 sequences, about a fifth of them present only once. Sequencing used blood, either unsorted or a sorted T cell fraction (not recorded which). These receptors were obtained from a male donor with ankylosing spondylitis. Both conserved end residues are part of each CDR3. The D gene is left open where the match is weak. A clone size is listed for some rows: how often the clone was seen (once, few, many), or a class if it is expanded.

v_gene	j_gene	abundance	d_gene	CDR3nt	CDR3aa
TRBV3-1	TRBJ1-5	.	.	TGTGCCAGCAGCCCCTGGGGTCAGCCCCAGCATTTT	CASSPWGQPQHF
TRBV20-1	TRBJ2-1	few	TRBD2	TGCAGTGCCCTCGGGACTAGCGGAACCTACAATGAGCAGTTCTTC	CSALGTSGTYNEQFF
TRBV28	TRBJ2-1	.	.	TGTGCCAGCCTCCCCCCAGTTCTTACAGGGCGAAATGAGCAGTTCTTC	CASLPPVLTGRNEQFF
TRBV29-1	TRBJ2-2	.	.	TGCAGCGTGCTAGCGCCGGCGAACACCGGGGAGCTGTTTTTT	CSVLAPANTGELFF
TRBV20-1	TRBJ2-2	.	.	TGCAGTGCTAGAGGTGGCAGGCCAGGGGATATTATGAACACCGGGGAGCTGTTTTTT	CSARGGRPGDIMNTGELFF
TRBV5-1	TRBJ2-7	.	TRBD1	TGCGCCAGCAGCGTACGGGACAGTGGGACCGGCGAGCAGTACTTC	CASSVRDSGTGEQYF
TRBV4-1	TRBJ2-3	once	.	TGCGCCAGCAGCCGAGGCCCTTCGGCAGATACGCAGTATTTT	CASSRGPSADTQYF
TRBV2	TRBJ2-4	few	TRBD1	TGTGCCAGCAGGACGACAGGGTTTGATAATCGGATTCAGTACTTC	CASRTTGFDNRIQYF
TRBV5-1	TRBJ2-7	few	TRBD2	TGCGCCAGCAGCTTGGCTCTAGCGGGAGAGAGGGAGCAGTACTTC	CASSLALAGEREQYF
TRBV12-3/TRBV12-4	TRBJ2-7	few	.	TGTGCCAGCAAGACAGACAGGCTCGCCGAGCAGTACTTC	CASKTDRLAEQYF
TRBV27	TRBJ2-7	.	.	TGTGCCAGCAGTTCTCGGGACTCCTACGAGCAGTACTTC	CASSSRDSYEQYF
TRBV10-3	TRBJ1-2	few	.	TGTGCCATCAGTGCCGAGGAGGTTCGTGGCTACACCTTC	CAISAEEVRGYTF
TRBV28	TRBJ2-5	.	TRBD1	TGTGCCAGCAGACGGAGGTGGGACAGCGTTTCCTCGGGACAAGAGACCCAGTACTTC	CASRRRWDSVSSGQETQYF
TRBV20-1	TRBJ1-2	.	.	TGCAGTGCTAGTTTCCAGGGCAGTGGCTACACCTTC	CSASFQGSGYTF
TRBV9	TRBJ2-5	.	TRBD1	TGTGCCAGCAGCGTCGGGACAGGGAGCGTCGTGGAGACCCAGTACTTC	CASSVGTGSVVETQYF
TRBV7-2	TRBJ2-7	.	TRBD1	TGTGCCAGCAGCTTAGCCTCCGGGACAGACCTTTACGAGCAGTACTTC	CASSLASGTDLYEQYF
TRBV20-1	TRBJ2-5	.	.	TGCAGTGCTAGAGACAACAGGGATGGGTGGGAGACCCAGTACTTC	CSARDNRDGWETQYF
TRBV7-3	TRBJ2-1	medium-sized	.	TGTGCCAGCAGCTTAACGTGGAATGAGCAGTTCTTC	CASSLTWNEQFF
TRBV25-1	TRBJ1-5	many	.	TGTGCCAGCAGTGACGAATATAGCAATCAGCCCCAGCATTTT	CASSDEYSNQPQHF
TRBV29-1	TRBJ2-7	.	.	TGCAGCGTCTCGACAGGTTACGAGCAGAACTTC	CSVSTGYEQNF
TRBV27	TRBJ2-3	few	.	TGTGCCAGCAGGGACCTAATGAGCACAGATACGCAGTATTTT	CASRDLMSTDTQYF
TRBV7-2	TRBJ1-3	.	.	TGTGCCAGCAGCTTAGCGCGCCAGTCAAGCTCTGGAAACACCATATATTTT	CASSLARQSSSGNTIYF